This T cell receptor (beta chain) came from a study of cytomegalovirus exposure and HLA in healthy donors. Overall study findings and caveats: Across HLA loci, a later analysis found differing TCR association rates, with DRB1 most and HLA-C fewest. Later analysis identified a missense DCLRE1C variant that was linked to TCR beta V- and J-gene trimming. In terms of immune exposure information, only CMV serostatus was available. Associated with HLA alleles at 0.05 false discovery rate in a later analysis were around 17,000 TCR beta sequences.

PCR amplification relied on 60 Vbeta primers (plus 13 Jbeta primers). Generated by immunoSEQ multiplex PCR, the TCRdb table keeps only in-frame clones and is missing some. Counted here are some 200,000 clones, more than 75% occurring once; the ten biggest clones make up approximately 0.39%. A remark on this clone: Its antigen remains unknown.

This CDR3 has 13 residues. V trimming: 2 bases; J trimming: 7 bases; junction bases outside the gene matches: 6. CDR1 and CDR2 from the germline V gene are SQVTM and ANQGSEA. V and J are TRBV29-1 and TRBJ1-2; 8 bases align to TRBD1. The receptor was derived from a male donor in good health and CMV-seropositive. The sequencing sample was made of PBMCs. As DNA, the CDR3 is TGCAGCGTTGAACAGGGGACAGGTGGTGGCTACACCTTC. Translating it yields CSVEQGTGGGYTF.